The subject of this entry is one T cell receptor beta chain. The time point denotes: longitudinal time-point 3. The CDR3 consists of 15 residues. Losses at the gene ends were 2 bases for V and 4 bases for J; bases not matched to a gene: 7. Germline lookup yields CDR1 SQVTM and CDR2 ANQGSEA. This sample is part of a study of neurological immune-mediated disorders. TCRdb re-derived calls from the 5' RACE reads in MiXCR, one entry per CDR3 protein. Of roughly 42,000 distinct CDR3 sequences in the sample, about 14% were seen once. This receptor was obtained from a man between 25 and 39 years old in good health. The sample taken for sequencing was PBMCs. J is TRBJ2-7 and V is TRBV29-1, with 11 bases identical to TRBD1. The CDR3 DNA follows: TGCAGCGTTGAATATTCCGGACAGGGGGCTTACGAGCAGTACTTC. This codes for CSVEYSGQGAYEQYF.